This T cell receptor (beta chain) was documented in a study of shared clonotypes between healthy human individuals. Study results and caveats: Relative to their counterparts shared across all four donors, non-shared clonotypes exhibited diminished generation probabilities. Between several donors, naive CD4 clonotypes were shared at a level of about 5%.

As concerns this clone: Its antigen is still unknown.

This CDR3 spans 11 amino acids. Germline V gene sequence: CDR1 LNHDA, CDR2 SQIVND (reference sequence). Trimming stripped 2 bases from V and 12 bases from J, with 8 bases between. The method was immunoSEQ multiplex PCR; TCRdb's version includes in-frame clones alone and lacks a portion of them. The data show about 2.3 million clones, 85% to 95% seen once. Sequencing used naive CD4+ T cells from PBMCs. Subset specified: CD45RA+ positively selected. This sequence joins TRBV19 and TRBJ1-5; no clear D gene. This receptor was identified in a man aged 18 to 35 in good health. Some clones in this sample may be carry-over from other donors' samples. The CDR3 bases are TGTGCCAGTAGTATAACAAACCGCCAGCATTTT. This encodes CASSITNRQHF. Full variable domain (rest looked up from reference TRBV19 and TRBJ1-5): DGGITQSPKYLFRKEGQNVTLSCEQNLNHDAMYWYRQDPGQGLRLIYYSQIVNDFQKGDIAEGYSVSREKKESFPLTVTSAQKNPTAFYLCASSITNRQHFGDGTRLSIL.